One sample yielded the 20 T cell receptor beta chains listed below, sequenced in a study of cytomegalovirus exposure and HLA in healthy donors. 13 Jbeta primers and 60 Vbeta primers were used for the PCR. Here immunoSEQ multiplex PCR was the method, and the copy in TCRdb shows in-frame clones only, minus some. The table lists under 250,000 clones, around three quarters of them singletons. The sample consisted of PBMCs. These receptors all stem from a man aged 25 to 40 in good health and CMV-seronegative.

This rearrangement joins TRBV11-2 to TRBJ2-7; 9 bases are shared with TRBD2. The trim removed 3 bases at V and 5 bases at J, leaving 11 bases unmatched. The CDR3 is made up of 16 amino acids. Germline V gene data show CDR1 as SGHAT and CDR2 as FQNNGV. Here the CDR3 reads CASSFGRSGRNHEQYF. The CDR3 coding sequence is TGTGCCAGCAGCTTCGGTCGTAGCGGGAGAAACCACGAGCAGTACTTC.

The chain combines TRBV2 with TRBJ1-5, with D perhaps matching TRBD1 (6 bases). The CDR3 runs 16 residues. V was clipped by 6 bases and J by 0 bases, with 15 bases between them. Germline CDR1 and CDR2: SNHLY and FYNNEI. The CDR3 region is CASRPRGPYSNQPQHF. The DNA of the CDR3 is TGTGCCAGCAGACCGCGGGGGCCGTATAGCAATCAGCCCCAGCATTTT.

V and J are TRBV5-1 and TRBJ2-1, with D maybe TRBD1 (6 bases). Trimming stripped 4 bases from V and 5 bases from J, with 16 bases between. The V gene's germline CDR1 is SGHRS and CDR2 YFSETQ. The length of the CDR3 is 15 residues. This chain's CDR3 is CASSPKAGTNNEQFF. Written as DNA, the CDR3 is TGCGCCAGCAGCCCAAAGGCCGGGACAAACAATGAGCAGTTCTTC.

The J gene is TRBJ2-1, the V gene TRBV2; 12 bases line up with TRBD2. Trimming cost V 4 bases and J 8 bases; bases outside gene matches: 12. The CDR3 consists of 17 residues. In germline, CDR1 is SNHLY, CDR2 FYNNEI. CDR3 in amino acids: CASSAGPRLAGVDEQFF. The DNA of the CDR3 is TGTGCCAGCAGTGCCGGACCAAGACTAGCGGGAGTAGATGAGCAGTTCTTC.

Notes on this clone: The DNA is omitted, as the CDR3 cannot be located on it reliably, and the CDR3 follows TCRdb's listing. The chain links TRBV7-9 to TRBJ2-2; the DNA was not used to check the table's D call, TRBD2. Germline V CDR1 and CDR2: SEHNR, FQNEAQ (reference sequence). The CDR3 region is 16 residues in length, termini included. This CDR3 reads CASSILGGQEAGELFF.

The chain employs TRBV5-1 and TRBJ2-3; D gene unclear. The ends were cut back, 1 base at V and 2 bases at J, with 5 bases in the middle. Germline-derived CDR1 and CDR2 are SGHRS and YFSETQ. The length of the CDR3 is 13 residues. This chain's CDR3 is CASSLRYTDTQYF. The DNA of the CDR3 is TGCGCCAGCAGCTTGCGCTACACAGATACGCAGTATTTT.

To note about this clone: The sample has other DNA sequences that encode this CDR3 too. J is TRBJ2-5 and V is TRBV7-6, with TRBD2 matching 8 bases. V shed 5 bases and J 5 bases; nucleotides not matched to a gene: 4. Germline lookup yields CDR1 SGHVS and CDR2 FNYEAQ. The CDR3 is 13 residues long. DNA of the CDR3: TGTGCCAGCAGCCTGCGCGGGGGGGAGACCCAGTACTTC. It codes for CASSLRGGETQYF. Filled out from reference TRBV7-6 and TRBJ2-5, the complete variable domain reads GAGVSQSPRYKVTKRGQDVALRCDPISGHVSLYWYRQALGQGPEFLTYFNYEAQQDKSGLPNDRFSAERPEGSISTLTIQRTEQRDSAMYRCASSLRGGETQYFGPGTRLLVL.

V usage is TRBV29-1 and J usage is TRBJ2-2; TRBD1 aligns across 7 bases. Germline loops: CDR1 SQVTM, CDR2 ANQGSEA. The CDR3 has 14 residues. The ends lost 6 bases at V and 4 bases at J; junction bases unmatched: 8. CDR3 amino acids: CSVGQLRGTGELFF. As DNA, the CDR3 is TGCAGCGTGGGACAGTTAAGGGGCACCGGGGAGCTGTTTTTT.

The chain has TRBV28 and TRBJ2-1, with D maybe TRBD2 (5 bases). Trimming pared 6 bases from V and 6 bases from J, leaving 12 bases between. The CDR3 is 13 residues long. CDR1 and CDR2 (germline): MDHEN, SYDVKM. CDR3 amino acids: CASSTPRGNEQFF. DNA for the CDR3: TGTGCCAGCAGCACCCCACGGGGCAATGAGCAGTTCTTC.

V and J are TRBV28 and TRBJ1-2, with TRBD1 as a possible D gene (6 bases). Trimming cost V 3 bases and J 9 bases, with 8 bases left between them. This CDR3 is built from 11 residues. The germline gives CDR1 MDHEN, CDR2 SYDVKM. CDR3 loop: CASSLTGSYTF. CDR3 bases: TGTGCCAGCAGTTTGACAGGCAGCTACACCTTC.

The chain combines TRBV28 with TRBJ1-5; TRBD1 aligns across 7 bases. The V segment lost 2 bases and the J segment 4 bases; nucleotides outside the gene matches: 5. This CDR3 is built from 15 residues. The germline V gene has CDR1 MDHEN and CDR2 SYDVKM. This chain's CDR3 is CASSLGDRDNQPQHF. The CDR3 nucleotides read TGTGCCAGCAGTTTAGGTGACAGGGATAATCAGCCCCAGCATTTT. Full variable domain (missing parts from reference TRBV28 and TRBJ1-5): DVKVTQSSRYLVKRTGEKVFLECVQDMDHENMFWYRQDPGLGLRLIYFSYDVKMKEKGDIPEGYSVSREKKERFSLILESASTNQTSMYLCASSLGDRDNQPQHFGDGTRLSIL.

CDR3 loop: CASSRGGGTSGYNEQFF. CDR3 nucleotide sequence: TGCGCCAGCAGCAGGGGTGGGGGGACTAGCGGCTACAATGAGCAGTTCTTC. This sequence joins TRBV5-1 and TRBJ2-1; 11 nucleotides align to TRBD2. Germline values: CDR1 SGHRS, CDR2 YFSETQ. The V segment lost 4 bases and the J segment 3 bases; nucleotides outside the gene matches: 9. The CDR3 length is 17 residues.

The rearrangement joins TRBV11-2 to TRBJ1-2; D is uncertain. The CDR3 has 17 residues. Germline V gene data show CDR1 as SGHAT and CDR2 as FQNNGV. Trimming shortened V by 3 bases and J by 1 base, and 18 bases separated the two germline ends. The CDR3 loop is CASSFPLGWGVNYGYTF. The CDR3 nucleotides read TGTGCCAGCAGCTTCCCTCTGGGATGGGGAGTTAACTATGGCTACACCTTC. The whole variable domain, remainder taken from reference TRBV11-2 and TRBJ1-2, is EAGVAQSPRYKIIEKRQSVAFWCNPISGHATLYWYQQILGQGPKLLIQFQNNGVVDDSQLPKDRFSAERLKGVDSTLKIQPAKLEDSAVYLCASSFPLGWGVNYGYTFGSGTRLTVV.

Concerning this clone itself: The germline gene is not matched at one end of the junction; a read error may be the cause. The chain links TRBV5-1 to TRBJ2-3, with 7 bases aligning to TRBD2. This CDR3 contains 13 residues. The V gene's germline CDR1 is SGHRS and CDR2 YFSETQ. The CDR3 bases are TGCGCCAGCAAGTCGGGGGGAGGCGATACGCGGTATTTT. Translating gives CASKSGGGDTRYF.

V and J are TRBV28 and TRBJ1-5, with 8 bases that match TRBD1. The V and J ends lost 7 bases and 5 bases, in that order; junction bases with no gene match: 13. Germline V gene lookup returns CDR1 MDHEN and CDR2 SYDVKM. There are 16 residues in the CDR3. CDR3: CASTKLGQGADQPQHF. The CDR3 DNA sequence: TGTGCCAGCACTAAATTAGGACAGGGCGCGGATCAGCCCCAGCATTTT.

The chain employs TRBV5-1 and TRBJ1-2; tentative D call: TRBD1 (5 bases). This CDR3 is built from 14 residues. V dropped 2 bases and J dropped 4 bases, with 12 bases sitting between them. Germline values: CDR1 SGHRS, CDR2 YFSETQ. In DNA, the CDR3 is TGCGCCAGCAGCTTTTTACAGGTGGGCTATGGCTACACCTTC. Its translation: CASSFLQVGYGYTF. The entire variable domain, with the rest obtained from reference TRBV5-1 and TRBJ1-2, is as follows: KAGVTQTPRYLIKTRGQQVTLSCSPISGHRSVSWYQQTPGQGLQFLFEYFSETQRNKGNFPGRFSGRQFSNSRSEMNVSTLELGDSALYLCASSFLQVGYGYTFGSGTRLTVV.

This chain joins TRBV5-1 and TRBJ1-1, with unresolved D. V lost 3 bases, J lost 1 base, and 13 bases lay in between. Germline values: CDR1 SGHRS, CDR2 YFSETQ. The CDR3 totals 15 residues. The CDR3 bases are TGCGCCAGCAGCTCAAGCCTAGGAGAGAACACTGAAGCTTTCTTT. This codes for CASSSSLGENTEAFF.

The chain is built from TRBV27 and TRBJ1-1, with 9 bases that match TRBD1. CDR1 MNHEY and CDR2 SMNVEV come from the germline V gene (reference sequence). CDR3 length: 14 amino acids. J was trimmed by 5 bases and V by 5 bases; bases with no gene match: 6. DNA for the CDR3: TGTGCCAGCAGTCCACAGGGGGCTTGGACTGAAGCTTTCTTT. Encoded protein: CASSPQGAWTEAFF.

The chain carries TRBV7-9 and TRBJ2-7; 7 bases fit TRBD1. CDR1 and CDR2 from the germline V gene are SEHNR and FQNEAQ (reference sequence). The CDR3 is made up of 17 amino acids. With V trimmed by 5 bases and J by 0 bases, 13 bases remained unmatched. CDR3 bases: TGTGCCAGCAGCGCCCGGACAGGAAGGGGGTCCTCCTACGAGCAGTACTTC. Protein product: CASSARTGRGSSYEQYF.

J is TRBJ2-1 and V is TRBV9; TRBD1 is a possible D gene (6 bases). CDR1 and CDR2 from the germline V gene are SGDLS and YYNGEE. The CDR3 is 16 residues long. Trimming removed 2 bases from V and 2 bases from J, with 14 bases in between. The CDR3 DNA sequence: TGTGCCAGCAGCGTTTCAGGGGCCGTTACCTACAATGAGCAGTTCTTC. Translated: CASSVSGAVTYNEQFF. The full variable domain, rest sourced from reference TRBV9 and TRBJ2-1, is DSGVTQTPKHLITATGQRVTLRCSPRSGDLSVYWYQQSLDQGLQFLIQYYNGEERAKGNILERFSAQQFPDLHSELNLSSLELGDSALYFCASSVSGAVTYNEQFFGPGTRLTVL.